These 6 T cell receptor beta chains were all obtained from the same sample, sequenced in a study of identical twins (dated by TCRdb to 2015 to 2016). The library relied on 5' RACE. The sample was run on an Illumina HiSeq 2000. TCRdb handled the public reads itself, with Q25 trimming in fastp and clone calling in MiXCR, and kept productive beta chains. For every CDR3 protein sequence, its rows merge into one entry that carries the most common genes and DNA. The sample contains approximately 700,000 distinct CDR3 sequences, around a sixth of them found a single time. Around 13% of the sample is in the top ten clones. These same records also appear under a second study, on T cells expressing NK-cell markers.

Sequencing was done on a sample of PBMCs. These receptors were obtained from a woman in her late teens or twenties in good health.

This clonotype was recorded many times. The chain links TRBV12-3 or TRBV12-4 to TRBJ1-1; TRBD1 is a possible D gene (6 bases). The CDR3 runs to 15 residues. Trimming stripped 6 bases from V and 1 base from J, with 15 bases between. The CDR3: CASSNDGTPNTEAFF. The CDR3 nucleotides are TGTGCCAGCAGCAATGACGGGACACCGAACACTGAAGCTTTCTTT.

The table lists this clonotype with many counts. The J gene is TRBJ2-5, the V gene TRBV12-3 or TRBV12-4; D possibly corresponds to TRBD1 (6 bases). V was trimmed by 6 bases and J by 0 bases, leaving 14 bases between them. CDR3 length equals 15 residues. As DNA, the CDR3 is TGTGCCAGCAGCCGAATGGACAGCTACCAAGAGACCCAGTACTTC. It codes for CASSRMDSYQETQYF.

This chain links TRBV7-8 with TRBJ2-2; tentative D call: TRBD1 (6 bases). Trimming pared 5 bases from V and 8 bases from J, leaving 15 bases between. This CDR3 region has 14 residues. CDR1 and CDR2 from the germline V gene are SGHVS and FQNEAQ. This chain's CDR3 is CASSPTGLGGELFF. Here the CDR3 DNA reads TGTGCCAGCAGCCCAACAGGGTTGGGGGGGGAGCTGTTTTTT.

The chain joins TRBV12-3 or TRBV12-4 to TRBJ1-1; tentative D call: TRBD1 (5 bases). The CDR3 sequence is 13 residues long. V lost 6 bases, J lost 0 bases, and 8 bases lay in between. In nucleotides, the CDR3 is TGTGCCAGCAGCAGGGCCATGAACACTGAAGCTTTCTTT. It codes for CASSRAMNTEAFF.

This chain uses TRBV9 with TRBJ2-7, with 9 bases identical to TRBD2. CDR1 SGDLS and CDR2 YYNGEE come from the germline V gene. The length of the CDR3 is 17 residues. Unmatched junction bases numbered 9, after V lost 0 bases and J lost 2 bases. CDR3 nucleotides: TGTGCCAGCAGCGTAGAGCCAGGGCCTAGCGGGACCTACGAGCAGTACTTC. Protein product: CASSVEPGPSGTYEQYF.

The rearrangement uses TRBV12-3 or TRBV12-4 and TRBJ2-1; TRBD2 agrees at 11 bases. V lost 6 bases to trimming and J lost 4 bases; unmatched junction nucleotides: 5. This CDR3 region has 15 residues. The CDR3 DNA follows: TGTGCCAGCAGGCAGGCTAGCGGGGGGTACAATGAGCAGTTCTTC. Encoded protein: CASRQASGGYNEQFF.